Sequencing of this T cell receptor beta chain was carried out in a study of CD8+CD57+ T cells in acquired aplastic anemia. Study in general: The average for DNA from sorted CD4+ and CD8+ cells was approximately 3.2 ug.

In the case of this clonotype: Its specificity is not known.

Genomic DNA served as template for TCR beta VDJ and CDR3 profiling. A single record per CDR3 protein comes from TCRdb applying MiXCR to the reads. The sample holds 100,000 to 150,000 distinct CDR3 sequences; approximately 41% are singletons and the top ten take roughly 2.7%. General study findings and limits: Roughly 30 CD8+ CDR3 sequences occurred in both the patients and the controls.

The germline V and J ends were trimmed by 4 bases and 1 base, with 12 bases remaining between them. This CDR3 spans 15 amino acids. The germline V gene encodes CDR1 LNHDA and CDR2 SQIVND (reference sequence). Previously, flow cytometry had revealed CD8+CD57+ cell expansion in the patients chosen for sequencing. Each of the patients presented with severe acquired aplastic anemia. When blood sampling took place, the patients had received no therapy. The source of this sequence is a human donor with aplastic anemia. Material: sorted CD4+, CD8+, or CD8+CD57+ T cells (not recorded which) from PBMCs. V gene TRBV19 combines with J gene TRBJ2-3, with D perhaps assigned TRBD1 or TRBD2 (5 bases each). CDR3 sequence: CASSRRTSGTDTQYF. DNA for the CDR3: TGTGCCAGTAGTAGGAGGACATCAGGCACAGATACGCAGTATTTT. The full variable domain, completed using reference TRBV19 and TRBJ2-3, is DGGITQSPKYLFRKEGQNVTLSCEQNLNHDAMYWYRQDPGQGLRLIYYSQIVNDFQKGDIAEGYSVSREKKESFPLTVTSAQKNPTAFYLCASSRRTSGTDTQYFGPGTRLTVL.